Below, one TCR beta chain is given with its context. Its antigen remains unidentified. Germline V CDR1 and CDR2: SGHRS, YFSETQ. Trimming removed 3 bases from V and 6 bases from J, with 18 bases in between. The CDR3 has 16 amino acids. The data were taken from a study of shared clonotypes between healthy human individuals. The study, taken as a whole, reports: Few donors limited the genetic and exposure-history diversity represented.

Profiling relied on immunoSEQ multiplex PCR, and the TCRdb table lists in-frame clones only, not all of them. The sample records hundreds of thousands of clones, about 92% being singletons. Terminally differentiated effector memory CD45RA+ cells were excluded from the naive CD8 cells, which were CD45RO-negative and positively selected for CCR7. V and J are TRBV5-1 and TRBJ1-4; D unclear. This clonotype originated in a man aged 25 to 45 in good health. The sequenced material came from naive CD8+ T cells sorted from blood. The CDR3 region is CASSSKPGHRYEKLFF. CDR3 DNA sequence: TGCGCCAGCAGCTCAAAGCCCGGTCACCGGTATGAAAAACTGTTTTTT.